The rows below give T cell receptor beta chains drawn from one sample of a study of T cells in Graves' hyperthyroidism and ophthalmopathy. TCRdb called the multiplex PCR reads again in MiXCR, with one record for every CDR3 protein. Of about 290,000 distinct CDR3 sequences in the sample, roughly 15% were seen once. The sequenced sample was blood. The source is a woman aged 45-59 years with Graves' hyperthyroidism that later progressed to Graves' ophthalmopathy. CDR3s include the opening cysteine and the closing phenylalanine or tryptophan. The order of the fields is clone size, J gene, D gene, V gene, CDR3 protein, CDR3 DNA. D genes are given only for firm matches. Some rows have no size entry. The others give once, few or many, or a class for an expanded clone.

size: once; J: TRBJ2-2; D: .; V: TRBV28; CDR3: CASSPDRHTGELFF; DNA: TGTGCCAGCAGTCCAGACAGGCACACCGGGGAGCTGTTTTTT
size: many; J: TRBJ2-7; D: .; V: TRBV5-6; CDR3: CASSLTGHVYEQYF; DNA: TGTGCCAGCAGCTTGACAGGGCATGTATACGAGCAGTACTTC
size: many; J: TRBJ2-7; D: TRBD2; V: TRBV6-1; CDR3: CASSEDIAGGLSYEQYF; DNA: TGTGCCAGCAGTGAAGATATAGCGGGAGGGCTAAGCTACGAGCAGTACTTC
size: many; J: TRBJ2-7; D: TRBD2; V: TRBV20-1; CDR3: CSANLAGREQYF; DNA: TGCAGTGCTAACCTAGCGGGGAGGGAGCAGTACTTC
size: many; J: TRBJ1-1; D: .; V: TRBV12-3/TRBV12-4; CDR3: CASRRGYTEAFF; DNA: TGTGCCAGCCGCCGGGGGTACACTGAAGCTTTCTTT
size: many; J: TRBJ2-3; D: .; V: TRBV7-3; CDR3: CASSLNAYSKTDTQYF; DNA: TGTGCCAGCAGCTTAAATGCTTACTCCAAGACAGATACGCAGTATTTT
size: many; J: TRBJ1-2; D: .; V: TRBV12-3/TRBV12-4; CDR3: CASSYPGRITEDYGYTF; DNA: TGTGCCAGCAGCTACCCGGGACGGATCACGGAGGACTATGGCTACACCTTC
size: many; J: TRBJ1-5; D: TRBD1; V: TRBV18; CDR3: CASSPIGTGGHQPQHF; DNA: TGTGCCAGCTCACCCATTGGGACAGGGGGCCATCAGCCCCAGCATTTT
size: few; J: TRBJ2-7; D: TRBD2; V: TRBV6-2/TRBV6-3; CDR3: CASSGAGTRGDEQYF; DNA: TGTGCCAGCAGTGGGGCCGGGACTAGGGGCGACGAGCAGTACTTC
size: many; J: TRBJ1-1; D: .; V: TRBV30; CDR3: CAWIEGTEAFF; DNA: TGTGCCTGGATCGAGGGAACTGAAGCTTTCTTT
size: few; J: TRBJ1-4; D: .; V: TRBV5-1; CDR3: CASSFRPQREKLFF; DNA: TGCGCCAGCAGCTTCAGACCCCAGCGGGAAAAACTGTTTTTT
size: once; J: TRBJ2-1; D: .; V: TRBV7-9; CDR3: CASSLAILTGSSYNEQFF; DNA: TGTGCCAGCAGCTTAGCAATTCTCACAGGGAGCTCCTACAATGAGCAGTTCTTC
size: many; J: TRBJ2-7; D: .; V: TRBV30; CDR3: CAWKGPSYEQYF; DNA: TGTGCCTGGAAAGGGCCCTCCTACGAGCAGTACTTC
size: .; J: TRBJ2-7; D: .; V: TRBV6-1; CDR3: CASKSSVGNYEQYF; DNA: TGTGCCAGCAAATCTTCGGTCGGGAACTACGAGCAGTACTTC
size: .; J: TRBJ2-2; D: .; V: TRBV7-2; CDR3: CASSLRGEVGELFF; DNA: TGTGCCAGCAGCCTTAGGGGGGAGGTCGGGGAGCTGTTTTTT
size: many; J: TRBJ1-1; D: .; V: TRBV18; CDR3: CASSPSLGKNTEAFF; DNA: TGTGCCAGCTCACCCTCGTTGGGGAAGAACACTGAAGCTTTCTTT
size: few; J: TRBJ1-4; D: TRBD1; V: TRBV5-1; CDR3: CASSDRDRGEKLFF; DNA: TGCGCCAGCAGCGATCGTGACAGGGGGGAAAAACTGTTTTTT
size: many; J: TRBJ2-5; D: TRBD1; V: TRBV7-3; CDR3: CASSLGQGSKETQYF; DNA: TGTGCCAGCAGCTTAGGACAGGGAAGTAAGGAGACCCAGTACTTC
size: .; J: TRBJ2-4; D: TRBD2; V: TRBV5-1; CDR3: CASRTLAGGPSGKNIQYF; DNA: TGCGCCAGCAGAACTTTAGCGGGAGGGCCAAGCGGCAAAAACATTCAGTACTTC
size: few; J: TRBJ2-3; D: TRBD1; V: TRBV9; CDR3: CASAGDRSTDTQYF; DNA: TGTGCCAGCGCCGGGGACAGGAGCACAGATACGCAGTATTTT
size: .; J: TRBJ1-3; D: .; V: TRBV7-3; CDR3: CASRPGVSGNTIYF; DNA: TGTGCCAGCAGGCCAGGGGTCTCTGGAAACACCATATATTTT
size: .; J: TRBJ2-7; D: TRBD1; V: TRBV9; CDR3: CASSLKDGRGPAYEQYF; DNA: TGTGCCAGCAGCTTGAAGGATGGCAGGGGGCCAGCCTACGAGCAGTACTTC
size: .; J: TRBJ2-7; D: .; V: TRBV30; CDR3: CAWSAVWDRYEQYF; DNA: TGTGCCTGGAGTGCGGTTTGGGACCGTTACGAGCAGTACTTC
size: many; J: TRBJ1-2; D: .; V: TRBV30; CDR3: CAWSVQGSKRGTF; DNA: TGTGCCTGGAGTGTACAAGGGAGTAAACGGGGCACCTTC
size: many; J: TRBJ2-7; D: TRBD2; V: TRBV5-1; CDR3: CASSYTSGRAGEQYF; DNA: TGCGCCAGCAGCTACACTAGCGGGAGGGCCGGCGAGCAGTACTTC
size: .; J: TRBJ2-4; D: .; V: TRBV10-2; CDR3: CASIPGTRNIQYF; DNA: TGCGCCAGCATCCCCGGGACTCGAAACATTCAGTACTTC
size: few; J: TRBJ2-3; D: TRBD2; V: TRBV27; CDR3: CASSSHGTSGALGTQYF; DNA: TGTGCCAGCAGCTCGCACGGGACTAGCGGAGCGCTTGGTACGCAGTATTTT
size: many; J: TRBJ2-7; D: .; V: TRBV7-9; CDR3: CASSVTGSSYEQYF; DNA: TGTGCCAGCAGCGTAACAGGGAGCTCCTACGAGCAGTACTTC